This T cell receptor beta chain was recovered during a study of cytomegalovirus exposure and HLA in healthy donors. General study points: Three chains linked to CMV were shown in vitro to be specific for CMV antigens.

Germline V gives CDR1 MDHEN, CDR2 SYDVKM. This CDR3 is 17 amino acids long. Between the trimmed V and J ends, which lost 4 bases and 0 bases, there was a span of 17 bases. All the people who gave samples were healthy bone marrow donors. For this clone: Its antigen remains unknown.

Use of 60 Vbeta and 13 Jbeta primers characterized the PCR. Assay used: immunoSEQ multiplex PCR; TCRdb lists only in-frame clones, some missing. Among 150,000 to 160,000 clones listed, 80% were seen once. V gene TRBV28 combines with J gene TRBJ2-3; D may be TRBD2 (6 bases). Sequencing was carried out using PBMCs. The sequence derives from a woman between 40 and 50 years old in good health and CMV-seropositive. The CDR3 is CASSYTGLASSTDTQYF. The CDR3 nucleotides read TGTGCCAGCAGTTATACGGGACTTGCATCTAGCACAGATACGCAGTATTTT.